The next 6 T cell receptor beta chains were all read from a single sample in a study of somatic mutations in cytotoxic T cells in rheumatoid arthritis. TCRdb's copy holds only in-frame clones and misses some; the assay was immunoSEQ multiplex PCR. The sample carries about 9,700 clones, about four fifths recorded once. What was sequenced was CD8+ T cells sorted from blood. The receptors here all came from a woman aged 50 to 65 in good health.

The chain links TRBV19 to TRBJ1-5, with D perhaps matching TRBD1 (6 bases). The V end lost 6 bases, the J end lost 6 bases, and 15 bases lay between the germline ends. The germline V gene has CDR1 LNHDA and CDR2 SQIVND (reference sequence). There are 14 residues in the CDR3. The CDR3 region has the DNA TGTGCCAGTAGCCCCAGGGGTGTCGGTCAGCCCCAGCATTTT. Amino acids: CASSPRGVGQPQHF. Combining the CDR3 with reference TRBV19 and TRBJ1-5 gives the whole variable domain DGGITQSPKYLFRKEGQNVTLSCEQNLNHDAMYWYRQDPGQGLRLIYYSQIVNDFQKGDIAEGYSVSREKKESFPLTVTSAQKNPTAFYLCASSPRGVGQPQHFGDGTRLSIL.

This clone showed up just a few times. The CDR3 reads CSVGGQMDYGYTF. CDR3 in DNA: TGCAGCGTTGGGGGACAAATGGACTATGGCTACACCTTC. The rearrangement uses TRBV29-1 and TRBJ1-2, with D tentatively TRBD1 (6 bases). Germline V lookup: CDR1 SQVTM, CDR2 ANQGSEA. CDR3 length equals 13 residues. V was trimmed by 4 bases and J by 3 bases, leaving 12 bases between them.

The DNA for the CDR3 is TGTGCCAGCAGCCTGGGACAGGGGGACACCGGGGAGCTGTTTTTT. This sequence encodes CASSLGQGDTGELFF. The chain uses TRBV6-4 and TRBJ2-2; 11 positions match TRBD1. The germline V gene has CDR1 MRHNA and CDR2 SNTAGT. Trimming removed 6 bases from V and 3 bases from J; junction bases left unmatched: 3. The CDR3 spans 15 residues.

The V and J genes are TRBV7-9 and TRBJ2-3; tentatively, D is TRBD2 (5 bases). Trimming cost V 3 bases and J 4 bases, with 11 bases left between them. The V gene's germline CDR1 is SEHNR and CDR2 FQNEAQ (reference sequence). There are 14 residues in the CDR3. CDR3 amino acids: CASSLGAIADTQYF. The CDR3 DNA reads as TGTGCCAGCAGCTTGGGAGCCATAGCAGATACGCAGTATTTT.

CDR3 in DNA: TGTGCCAGCAGTGAAGGAAGGGGTATCAATGAGCAGTTCTTC. This translates into CASSEGRGINEQFF. The V gene is TRBV2, the J gene TRBJ2-1, with D tentatively TRBD1 (5 bases). Per germline, CDR1 SNHLY and CDR2 FYNNEI. The ends were cut back, 1 base at V and 6 bases at J, with 10 bases in the middle. This CDR3 is built from 14 residues.

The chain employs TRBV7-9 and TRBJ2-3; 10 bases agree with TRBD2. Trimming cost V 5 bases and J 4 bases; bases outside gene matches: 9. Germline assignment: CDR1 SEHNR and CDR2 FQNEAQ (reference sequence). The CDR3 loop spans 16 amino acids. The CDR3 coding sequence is TGTGCCAGCAGCCTTACCTCTAGCGGGAGTCCAGATACGCAGTATTTT. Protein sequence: CASSLTSSGSPDTQYF.